This is a list of T cell receptor beta chains from one sample in a study of radiotherapy plus CTLA-4 blockade in lung cancer. Clones were read by immunoSEQ multiplex PCR, and TCRdb kept only the in-frame ones, dropping some. The data hold around 55,000 clones, with approximately 84% observed a single time. The starting material was peripheral blood, obtained from a patient treated with radiotherapy plus ipilimumab. These receptors were taken from a human donor with non-small cell lung cancer whose response to radiotherapy plus ipilimumab could not be evaluated. CDR3s include the opening cysteine and the closing phenylalanine or tryptophan. The D gene is left open where the match is weak. Clone size appears in some rows only: once, few, many, or a class for an expanded clone.

TRBV27	TRBJ1-3	TRBD1	.	CASSLFGQGSGNTIYF	TGTGCCAGCAGTTTATTCGGACAGGGCTCTGGAAACACCATATATTTT
TRBV9	TRBJ2-5	TRBD2	.	CASSPGTIQETQYF	TGTGCCAGCAGCCCCGGGACTATCCAAGAGACCCAGTACTTC
TRBV5-1	TRBJ2-1	TRBD2	few	CASSLTTSGRAYEQFF	TGCGCCAGCAGCCTTACGACTAGCGGGAGGGCTTATGAGCAGTTCTTC
TRBV5-1	TRBJ2-3	.	.	CASSLTLGADTQYF	TGCGCCAGCAGCTTGACCCTAGGTGCTGATACGCAGTATTTT
TRBV4-3	TRBJ2-2	TRBD2	.	CASSQAVGGGTNTGELFF	TGCGCCAGCAGCCAAGCGGTGGGCGGGGGGACGAACACCGGGGAGCTGTTTTTT
TRBV7-9	TRBJ2-3	.	.	CASSSLLAEGDTQYF	TGTGCCAGCAGCTCCCTACTAGCTGAGGGAGATACGCAGTATTTT
TRBV6-1	TRBJ1-1	TRBD1	.	CASSESWTGRNAEAFF	TGTGCCAGCAGTGAATCCTGGACAGGGCGGAACGCTGAAGCTTTCTTT
TRBV4-1	TRBJ2-7	.	.	CASSQDGRASDEQYF	TGCGCCAGCAGCCAAGACGGCAGGGCGAGCGACGAGCAGTACTTC
TRBV19	TRBJ1-1	TRBD1	.	CASSKTPGQGMNTEAFF	TGTGCCAGTAGTAAAACGCCGGGACAGGGAATGAACACTGAAGCTTTCTTT
TRBV23-1	TRBJ1-5	.	few	CASRPTQHF	TGCGCCAGCCGTCCCACCCAGCATTTT
TRBV5-1	TRBJ1-1	TRBD1	.	CASSPGQGLNTEAFF	TGCGCCAGCAGCCCGGGACAGGGTTTGAACACTGAAGCTTTCTTT
TRBV5-1	TRBJ2-7	.	once	CASSYGTPGREQYF	TGCGCCAGCAGCTACGGGACTCCGGGGCGAGAGCAGTACTTC
TRBV18	TRBJ1-1	TRBD1	.	CASSPGTGGRNTEAFF	TGTGCCAGCTCCCCCGGGACAGGGGGCAGGAACACTGAAGCTTTCTTT
TRBV7-9	TRBJ2-7	.	.	CASSLDSRDEQYF	TGTGCCAGCAGCTTAGACAGCAGGGACGAGCAGTACTTC
TRBV19	TRBJ1-5	.	.	CASSKVQGWGQPQHF	TGTGCCAGTAGTAAGGTACAGGGATGGGGACAGCCCCAGCATTTT
TRBV30	TRBJ1-4	.	.	CAWSGGRRGEKLFF	TGTGCCTGGAGTGGGGGCAGGAGGGGTGAAAAACTGTTTTTT
TRBV18	TRBJ2-5	.	few	CASSPRTTGVGTQYF	TGTGCCAGCTCACCACGGACTACAGGGGTAGGGACCCAGTACTTC
TRBV7-2	TRBJ2-7	TRBD2	few	CASSESSGEYYEQYF	TGTGCCAGCAGCGAATCTAGCGGGGAATACTACGAGCAGTACTTC
TRBV6-5	TRBJ2-7	TRBD2	.	CASSYDRGGHEQYF	TGTGCCAGCAGTTACGATAGGGGAGGGCACGAGCAGTACTTC
TRBV5-1	TRBJ2-1	TRBD2	.	CASSLSSSGRNYNEQFF	TGCGCCAGCAGCTTGTCGTCTAGCGGGAGGAACTACAATGAGCAGTTCTTC
TRBV29-1	TRBJ2-3	TRBD2	.	CSVKGTKMAQYF	TGCAGCGTTAAAGGGACTAAAATGGCGCAGTATTTT
TRBV10-2	TRBJ2-1	.	.	CASSPRGASYNEQFF	TGCGCCAGCAGCCCTCGGGGTGCCTCCTACAATGAGCAGTTCTTC
TRBV18	TRBJ2-7	.	.	CASSPPLTGITDEQYF	TGTGCCAGCTCACCACCGTTAACAGGGATAACCGACGAGCAGTACTTC
TRBV9	TRBJ2-1	TRBD1	.	CASSTDRVSYNEQFF	TGTGCCAGCAGCACAGACAGGGTATCCTACAATGAGCAGTTCTTC
TRBV19	TRBJ2-2	TRBD1	.	CASSITGGTGELFF	TGTGCCAGTAGTATCACAGGGGGCACCGGGGAGCTGTTTTTT
TRBV9	TRBJ1-1	.	.	CASSPPGHTEAFF	TGTGCCAGCAGCCCCCCTGGGCACACTGAAGCTTTCTTT
TRBV28	TRBJ2-3	.	.	CASPPPGREGTDTQYF	TGTGCCAGCCCCCCCCCTGGTAGGGAGGGCACAGATACGCAGTATTTT
TRBV7-9	TRBJ1-1	TRBD1	.	CASSDTGQGKTEAFF	TGTGCCAGCAGCGATACTGGACAGGGGAAAACTGAAGCTTTCTTT
TRBV4-1	TRBJ2-2	TRBD2	.	CASSQRVLAGPLLNTGELFF	TGCGCCAGCAGCCAAAGGGTACTAGCGGGACCTCTTTTGAACACCGGGGAGCTGTTTTTT
TRBV19	TRBJ1-5	TRBD1	.	CASSILGQGPGVDQPQHF	TGTGCCAGTAGTATCCTAGGACAGGGACCGGGTGTCGATCAGCCCCAGCATTTT
TRBV5-1	TRBJ1-2	.	.	CASSLEGRGIGGYTF	TGCGCCAGCAGCTTGGAGGGCAGGGGTATAGGTGGCTACACCTTC
TRBV5-1	TRBJ1-2	.	few	CASSASGDYGYTF	TGCGCCAGCAGCGCCAGCGGGGACTATGGCTACACCTTC
TRBV7-2	TRBJ2-5	.	.	CASSLRGSQETQYF	TGTGCCAGCAGCCTTAGGGGCAGCCAAGAGACCCAGTACTTC
TRBV7-2	TRBJ2-7	.	.	CASSSSTAGFEQYF	TGTGCCAGCAGCTCCAGTACAGCAGGCTTCGAACAGTACTTC
TRBV7-2	TRBJ2-1	TRBD2	.	CASSSKREGLREQFF	TGTGCCAGCAGCTCCAAGCGGGAGGGGCTAAGGGAGCAGTTCTTC
TRBV18	TRBJ2-7	TRBD2	.	CASSPSSGSTYEQYF	TGTGCCAGCTCACCATCTAGCGGGAGCACCTACGAGCAGTACTTC
TRBV27	TRBJ1-2	TRBD1	.	CASSLWGQGNYGYTF	TGTGCCAGCAGTTTATGGGGACAGGGGAACTATGGCTACACCTTC
TRBV29-1	TRBJ1-5	.	.	CSVLPGLNQPQHF	TGCAGCGTTCTTCCAGGACTCAATCAGCCCCAGCATTTT
TRBV5-6	TRBJ1-5	.	.	CASTLFRGGSNQPQHF	TGTGCCAGCACCCTCTTCCGGGGTGGGAGCAATCAGCCCCAGCATTTT
TRBV30	TRBJ2-7	.	.	CAWAPGLGLWTEQYF	TGTGCCTGGGCTCCAGGGTTAGGCCTATGGACCGAGCAGTACTTC
TRBV29-1	TRBJ2-3	.	few	CSVGGEETQYF	TGCAGCGTTGGAGGGGAGGAGACGCAGTATTTT
TRBV5-1	TRBJ2-1	TRBD2	.	CASSQRLAGEYYNEQFF	TGCGCCAGCAGCCAAAGACTAGCGGGGGAATACTACAATGAGCAGTTCTTC
TRBV19	TRBJ2-2	.	.	CASSGRGALNGELFF	TGTGCCAGTAGTGGTCGGGGGGCGCTTAACGGGGAGCTGTTTTTT
TRBV30	TRBJ1-1	.	.	CAWSTGQPNTEAFF	TGTGCCTGGAGTACCGGACAGCCTAACACTGAAGCTTTCTTT
TRBV18	TRBJ2-1	TRBD2	.	CASSPPGGAGYNEQFF	TGTGCCAGCTCACCACCCGGTGGAGCGGGGTACAATGAGCAGTTCTTC